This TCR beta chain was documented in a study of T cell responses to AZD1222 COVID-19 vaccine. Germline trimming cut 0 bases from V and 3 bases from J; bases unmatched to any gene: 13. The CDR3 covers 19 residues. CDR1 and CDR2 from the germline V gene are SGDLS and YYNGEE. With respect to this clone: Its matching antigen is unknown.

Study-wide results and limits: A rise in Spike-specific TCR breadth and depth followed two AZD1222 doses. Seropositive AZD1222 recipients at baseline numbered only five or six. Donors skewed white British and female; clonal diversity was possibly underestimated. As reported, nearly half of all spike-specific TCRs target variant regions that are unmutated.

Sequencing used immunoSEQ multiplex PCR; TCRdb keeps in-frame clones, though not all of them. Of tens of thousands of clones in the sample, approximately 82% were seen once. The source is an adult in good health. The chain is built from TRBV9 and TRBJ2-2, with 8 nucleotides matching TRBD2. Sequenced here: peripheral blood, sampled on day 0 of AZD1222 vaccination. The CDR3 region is CASSVGAYPGTRDTGELFF. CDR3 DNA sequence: TGTGCCAGCAGCGTAGGCGCGTACCCCGGGACTAGGGACACCGGGGAGCTGTTTTTT.